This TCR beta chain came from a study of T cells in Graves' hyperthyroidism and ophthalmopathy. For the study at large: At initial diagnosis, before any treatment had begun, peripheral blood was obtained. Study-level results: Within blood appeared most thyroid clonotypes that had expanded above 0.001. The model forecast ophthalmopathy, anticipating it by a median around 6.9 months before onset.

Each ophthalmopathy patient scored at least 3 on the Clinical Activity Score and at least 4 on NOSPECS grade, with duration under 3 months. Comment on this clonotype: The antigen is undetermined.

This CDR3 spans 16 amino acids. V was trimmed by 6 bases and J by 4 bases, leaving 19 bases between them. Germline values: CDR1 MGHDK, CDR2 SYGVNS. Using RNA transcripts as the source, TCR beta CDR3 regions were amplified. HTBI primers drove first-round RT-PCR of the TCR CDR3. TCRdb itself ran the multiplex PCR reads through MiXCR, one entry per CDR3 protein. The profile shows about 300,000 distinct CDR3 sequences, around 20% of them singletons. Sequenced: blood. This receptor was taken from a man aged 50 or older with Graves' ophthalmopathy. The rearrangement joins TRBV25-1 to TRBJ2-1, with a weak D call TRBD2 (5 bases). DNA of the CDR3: TGTGCCAGCAGCGCCACAGCCCGCCGAGGGTACAATGAGCAGTTCTTC. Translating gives CASSATARRGYNEQFF.